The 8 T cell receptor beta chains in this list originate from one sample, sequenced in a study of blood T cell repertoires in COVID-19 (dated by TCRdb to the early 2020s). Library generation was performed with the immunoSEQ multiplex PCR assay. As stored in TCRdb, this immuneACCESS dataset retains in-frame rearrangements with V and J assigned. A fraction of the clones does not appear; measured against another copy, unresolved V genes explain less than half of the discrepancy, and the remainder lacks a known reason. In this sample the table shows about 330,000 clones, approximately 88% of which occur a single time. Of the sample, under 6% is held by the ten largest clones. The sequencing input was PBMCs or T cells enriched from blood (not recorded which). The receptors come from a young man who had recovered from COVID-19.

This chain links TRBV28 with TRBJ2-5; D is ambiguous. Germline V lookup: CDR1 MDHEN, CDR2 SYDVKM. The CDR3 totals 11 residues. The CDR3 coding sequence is TGTGGCGCGAGGAATCAAGAGACCCAGTACTTC. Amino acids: CGARNQETQYF.

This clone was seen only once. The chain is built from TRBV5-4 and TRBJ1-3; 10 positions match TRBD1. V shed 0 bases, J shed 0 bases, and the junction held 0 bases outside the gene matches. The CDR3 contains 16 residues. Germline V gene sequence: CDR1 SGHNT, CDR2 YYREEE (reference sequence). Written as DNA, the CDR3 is TGTGCCAGCAGCTTGGGGACAGGGGGCTCTGGAAACACCATATATTTT. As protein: CASSLGTGGSGNTIYF.

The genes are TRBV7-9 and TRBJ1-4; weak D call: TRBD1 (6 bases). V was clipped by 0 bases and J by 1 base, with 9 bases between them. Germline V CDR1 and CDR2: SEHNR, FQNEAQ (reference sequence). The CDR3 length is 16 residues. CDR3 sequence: CASSLAGDITNEKLFF. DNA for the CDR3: TGTGCCAGCAGCTTAGCTGGGGACATAACTAATGAAAAACTGTTTTTT.

The CDR3 DNA reads TGTGCCAGCAGCCATCTCCTTCCAGGGAACTATGGCTACACCTTC. Translating gives CASSHLLPGNYGYTF. The V and J genes are TRBV3-1 (or the pseudogene TRBV3-2) and TRBJ1-2; D might be TRBD1 (5 bases). Trimming stripped 3 bases from V and 2 bases from J, with 13 bases between. Germline assignment: CDR1 LGHDT and CDR2 YNNKEL (reference sequence). The CDR3 totals 15 residues.

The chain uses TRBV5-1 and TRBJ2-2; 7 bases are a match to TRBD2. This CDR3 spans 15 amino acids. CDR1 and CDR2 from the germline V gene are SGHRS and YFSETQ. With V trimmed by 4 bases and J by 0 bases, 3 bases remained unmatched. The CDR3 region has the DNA TGCGCCAGCAGCATGGGACTAACGAACACCGGGGAGCTGTTTTTT. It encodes CASSMGLTNTGELFF.

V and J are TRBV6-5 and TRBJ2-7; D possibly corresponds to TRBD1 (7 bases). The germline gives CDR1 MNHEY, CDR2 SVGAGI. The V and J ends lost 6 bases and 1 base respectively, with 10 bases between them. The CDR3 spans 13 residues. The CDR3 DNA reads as TGTGCCAGCAGCGGGGGACAGTCCTACGAGCAGTACTTC. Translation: CASSGGQSYEQYF.

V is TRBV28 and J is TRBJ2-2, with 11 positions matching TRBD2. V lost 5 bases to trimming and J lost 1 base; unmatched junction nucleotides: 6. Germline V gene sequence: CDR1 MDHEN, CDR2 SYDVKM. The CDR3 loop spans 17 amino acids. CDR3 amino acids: CASSPQTSGGNTGELFF. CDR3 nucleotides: TGTGCCAGCAGTCCACAAACTAGCGGGGGGAACACCGGGGAGCTGTTTTTT.

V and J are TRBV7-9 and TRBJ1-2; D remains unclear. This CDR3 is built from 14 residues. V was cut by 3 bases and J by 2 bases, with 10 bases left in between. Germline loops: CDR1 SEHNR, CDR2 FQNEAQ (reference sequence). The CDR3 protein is CASSFQVANYGYTF. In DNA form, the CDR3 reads TGTGCCAGCAGCTTTCAGGTTGCCAACTATGGCTACACCTTC. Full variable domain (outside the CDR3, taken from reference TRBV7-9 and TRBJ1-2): DTGVSQNPRHKITKRGQNVTFRCDPISEHNRLYWYRQTLGQGPEFLTYFQNEAQLEKSRLLSDRFSAERPKGSFSTLEIQRTEQGDSAMYLCASSFQVANYGYTFGSGTRLTVV.